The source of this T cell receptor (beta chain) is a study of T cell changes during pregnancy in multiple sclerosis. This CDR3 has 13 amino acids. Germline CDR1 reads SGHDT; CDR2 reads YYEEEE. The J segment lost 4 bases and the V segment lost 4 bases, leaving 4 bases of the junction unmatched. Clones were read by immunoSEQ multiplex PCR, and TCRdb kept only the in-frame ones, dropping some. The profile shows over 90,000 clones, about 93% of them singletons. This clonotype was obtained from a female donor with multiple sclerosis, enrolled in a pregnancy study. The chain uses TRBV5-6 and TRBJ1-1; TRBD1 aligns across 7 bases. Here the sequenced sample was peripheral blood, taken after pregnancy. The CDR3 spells CASSLGQSTEAFF. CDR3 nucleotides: TGTGCCAGCAGCCTGGGACAGTCCACTGAAGCTTTCTTT.